Each of the 25 T cell receptor beta chains below was sequenced from the same sample in a study of blood T cell repertoires in COVID-19. The table came from immunoSEQ multiplex PCR; TCRdb's copy has only in-frame clones and leaves some out. The profile shows roughly 250,000 clones, roughly four fifths of them singletons. Material: peripheral blood. All receptors derive from a man in his forties or fifties with acute or convalescent COVID-19.

V gene TRBV2 combines with J gene TRBJ1-1, with D uncertain. The V gene's germline CDR1 is SNHLY and CDR2 FYNNEI. Trimming took off 8 bases at V and 12 bases at J, with 16 bases between the two ends. The CDR3 length is 11 residues. In nucleotides, the CDR3 is TGTGCCAGCTCACCCCTCGTGGCCCCTTTCTTT. This codes for CASSPLVAPFF.

This clone was recorded only once. The gene calls are TRBV28 and TRBJ1-1; a weak D match, TRBD1 (5 bases). Germline values: CDR1 MDHEN, CDR2 SYDVKM. The CDR3 spans 14 residues. V was trimmed by 5 bases and J by 1 base, leaving 11 bases between them. The CDR3 region is CASSPRDRNTEAFF. CDR3 nucleotide sequence: TGTGCCAGCAGTCCCAGGGATAGGAACACTGAAGCTTTCTTT. Combining the CDR3 with reference TRBV28 and TRBJ1-1 gives the whole variable domain DVKVTQSSRYLVKRTGEKVFLECVQDMDHENMFWYRQDPGLGLRLIYFSYDVKMKEKGDIPEGYSVSREKKERFSLILESASTNQTSMYLCASSPRDRNTEAFFGQGTRLTVV.

The genes are TRBV11-2 and TRBJ2-7; 9 bases line up with TRBD1. Germline-derived CDR1 and CDR2 are SGHAT and FQNNGV. The V and J ends lost 5 bases and 6 bases, in that order; junction bases with no gene match: 5. The CDR3 spans 13 residues. Here the CDR3 reads CASSAGQGFEQYF. As DNA, the CDR3 is TGTGCCAGCAGCGCGGGACAGGGCTTCGAGCAGTACTTC.

J is TRBJ2-5 and V is TRBV2; 7 bases line up with TRBD1. Unmatched junction bases numbered 3, after V lost 5 bases and J lost 3 bases. This CDR3 has 13 residues. Germline CDR1 SNHLY, CDR2 FYNNEI. Here the CDR3 reads CASSRGGEETQYF. For the CDR3, the DNA is TGTGCCAGCAGTAGAGGGGGCGAAGAGACCCAGTACTTC.

The V call is TRBV27, the J call TRBJ2-5, with 9 bases matching TRBD1. V lost 5 bases and J lost 7; bases outside the gene matches: 8. The germline gives CDR1 MNHEY, CDR2 SMNVEV (reference sequence). The CDR3 spans 14 residues. The CDR3 sequence is CASSGQGRGGTQYF. In DNA, the CDR3 is TGTGCCAGCAGTGGACAGGGGAGGGGAGGGACCCAGTACTTC.

The CDR3: CAIGARSNSNQPQHF. CDR3 DNA: TGTGCCATCGGAGCCAGAAGTAATAGCAATCAGCCCCAGCATTTT. The chain employs TRBV10-3 and TRBJ1-5, with D hard to call. CDR1 ENHRY and CDR2 SYGVKD come from the germline V gene. Trimming shortened V by 8 bases and J by 0 bases, and 14 bases separated the two germline ends. The CDR3 runs to 15 residues.

This clone was picked up one time. The CDR3 loop reads CASSLVGQATNEKLFF. Here the CDR3 DNA reads TGTGCCAGCAGCTTAGTGGGACAGGCAACTAATGAAAAACTGTTTTTT. The chain combines TRBV11-2 with TRBJ1-4; TRBD1 matches 8 bases. The CDR3 loop spans 16 amino acids. CDR1 is SGHAT, CDR2 FQNNGV, per germline. V shed 1 base, J shed 0 bases, and the junction held 1 base outside the gene matches.

The chain carries TRBV9 and TRBJ2-1, with TRBD1 identical over 8 bases. CDR1 is SGDLS, CDR2 YYNGEE, per germline. This CDR3 is built from 17 residues. The J segment lost 4 bases and the V segment lost 3 bases, leaving 12 bases of the junction unmatched. DNA for the CDR3: TGTGCCAGCAGCGCACTAGGGGACAGGCCCTTTTACAATGAGCAGTTCTTC. It encodes CASSALGDRPFYNEQFF.

The J gene is TRBJ1-1, the V gene TRBV6-5; D is perhaps TRBD1 (5 bases). The germline V gene has CDR1 MNHEY and CDR2 SVGAGI. The CDR3 runs 12 residues. Trimming pared 6 bases from V and 7 bases from J, leaving 12 bases between. The CDR3 DNA follows: TGTGCCAGCAGCCGAATTGACAGTGAAGCTTTCTTT. Amino acid sequence: CASSRIDSEAFF.

The chain uses TRBV11-3 and TRBJ2-1; the D is unclear. CDR1 SGHNT and CDR2 YENEEA come from the germline V gene. With 4 bases removed from V and 5 bases from J, the gap between germline ends came to 9 bases. The CDR3 runs 13 residues. CDR3 loop: CASSSKSHNEQFF. The CDR3 DNA follows: TGTGCCAGCAGCTCCAAGAGCCACAATGAGCAGTTCTTC.

This chain connects TRBV3-1 (or the pseudogene TRBV3-2) to TRBJ2-7; D not resolved. The V gene lost 1 base and the J gene lost 2 bases, with 6 bases spanning the gap. The CDR3 spans 13 residues. Germline CDR1 is LGHDT and CDR2 is YNNKEL (reference sequence). CDR3 region: CASSQVNAYEQYF. The CDR3 coding sequence is TGTGCCAGCAGCCAAGTAAATGCCTACGAGCAGTACTTC.

This chain's CDR3 is CASSMTGQGYNEQFF. The CDR3, as DNA: TGTGCCAGTAGTATGACGGGACAAGGGTACAATGAGCAGTTCTTC. The chain links TRBV19 to TRBJ2-1; possible D gene TRBD1, 6 bases. Germline lookup yields CDR1 LNHDA and CDR2 SQIVND (reference sequence). The CDR3 loop spans 15 amino acids. Trimming shortened V by 3 bases and J by 4 bases, and 13 bases separated the two germline ends. The variable domain in full, with the rest retrieved from reference TRBV19 and TRBJ2-1, is DGGITQSPKYLFRKEGQNVTLSCEQNLNHDAMYWYRQDPGQGLRLIYYSQIVNDFQKGDIAEGYSVSREKKESFPLTVTSAQKNPTAFYLCASSMTGQGYNEQFFGPGTRLTVL.

The rearrangement links TRBV20-1 to TRBJ2-3; D is uncertain. Looked up from germline, CDR1 is DFQATT and CDR2 is SNEGSKA (reference sequence). CDR3 length: 15 amino acids. Deletions cut 3 bases from V and 6 bases from J, with 19 bases between. This CDR3 reads CSASSRLALLDTQYF. CDR3 sequence (DNA): TGCAGTGCTAGTTCCCGACTGGCTTTGCTCGATACGCAGTATTTT.

The V gene is TRBV11-2, the J gene TRBJ2-7; D remains unclear. CDR1 is SGHAT, CDR2 FQNNGV, per germline. Trimming left V 1 base short and J 1 base short, with 8 bases between. The CDR3 is made up of 14 amino acids. The CDR3 spells CASSLGPPSYEQYF. CDR3 nucleotide sequence: TGTGCCAGCAGCTTAGGGCCCCCTTCCTACGAGCAGTACTTC.

This clone was seen more than once but under ten times. The chain links TRBV10-1 to TRBJ2-3; 8 bases fit TRBD2. Germline assignment: CDR1 WNHNN and CDR2 SYGVQD (reference sequence). V shed 0 bases, J shed 0 bases, and the junction held 2 bases outside the gene matches. The CDR3 covers 16 residues. CDR3 bases: TGCGCCAGCAGTGAGTCGGCTAGCGGGAGCACAGATACGCAGTATTTT. Protein product: CASSESASGSTDTQYF.

This chain connects TRBV5-1 to TRBJ2-3; TRBD1 agrees at 7 bases. CDR1 and CDR2 (germline): SGHRS, YFSETQ. With V trimmed by 4 bases and J by 4 bases, 9 bases remained unmatched. The CDR3 has 15 amino acids. CDR3 sequence reads: CASSPTGRVADTQYF. In DNA, the CDR3 is TGCGCCAGCAGCCCGACAGGGCGAGTCGCAGATACGCAGTATTTT.

The V gene is TRBV7-8, the J gene TRBJ2-2; 7 bases are shared with TRBD2. The V gene end was trimmed by 5 bases and the J gene end by 1 base; junction bases not matched to a gene: 4. CDR1 and CDR2 (germline): SGHVS, FQNEAQ. The CDR3 totals 15 residues. In nucleotides, the CDR3 is TGTGCCAGCAGCGCCTGGGGGGGGAACACCGGGGAGCTGTTTTTT. Residues: CASSAWGGNTGELFF.

This chain uses TRBV6-5 with TRBJ2-1; TRBD2 aligns across 8 bases. Germline V gene data show CDR1 as MNHEY and CDR2 as SVGAGI. Trimming at V came to 6 bases and at J to 3 bases, leaving 7 bases not matched to a gene. The CDR3 contains 15 residues. CDR3 protein: CASSPRGAGYNEQFF. Here the CDR3 DNA reads TGTGCCAGCAGCCCGCGGGGGGCGGGCTACAATGAGCAGTTCTTC.

The chain couples TRBV5-6 to TRBJ2-2, with D possibly being TRBD1 (5 bases). Looked up from germline, CDR1 is SGHDT and CDR2 is YYEEEE. The CDR3 has 16 residues. V dropped 2 bases and J dropped 4 bases, with 15 bases sitting between them. The CDR3 sequence: CASSFSAGIFTGELFF. The CDR3 DNA follows: TGTGCCAGCAGCTTTTCGGCAGGGATTTTCACCGGGGAGCTGTTTTTT.

The count of this clone is one. The chain is built from TRBV18 and TRBJ2-5; D perhaps matches TRBD2 (5 bases). The CDR3 covers 14 residues. V lost 2 bases and J 0 bases, leaving 7 bases between the germline ends. Germline V gives CDR1 KGHSH, CDR2 LQKENI. The CDR3 here is CASSPAGNQETQYF. CDR3 DNA: TGTGCCAGCTCACCAGCCGGGAACCAAGAGACCCAGTACTTC. The full variable domain, rest sourced from reference TRBV18 and TRBJ2-5, is NAGVMQNPRHLVRRRGQEARLRCSPMKGHSHVYWYRQLPEEGLKFMVYLQKENIIDESGMPKERFSAEFPKEGPSILRIQQVVRGDSAAYFCASSPAGNQETQYFGPGTRLLVL.

The chain links TRBV9 to TRBJ2-1, with a tentative D call TRBD2 (6 bases). CDR3 size: 17 residues. V lost 0 bases, J lost 0 bases, and 13 bases lay in between. Per germline, CDR1 SGDLS and CDR2 YYNGEE. CDR3 sequence: CASSVDSRRASYNEQFF. The DNA for the CDR3 is TGTGCCAGCAGCGTAGATAGCAGGAGGGCCTCCTACAATGAGCAGTTCTTC.

The chain uses TRBV13 and TRBJ2-2, with TRBD2 matching over 7 bases. Germline trimming cut 3 bases from V and 5 bases from J; bases unmatched to any gene: 6. This CDR3 spans 15 amino acids. CDR1 and CDR2 (germline): PRHDT, FYEKMQ (reference sequence). The CDR3 loop reads CASSFGTTKTGELFF. The CDR3 bases are TGTGCCAGCAGCTTCGGGACTACAAAAACCGGGGAGCTGTTTTTT.

The chain carries TRBV6-4 and TRBJ1-6, with D perhaps matching TRBD1 (6 bases). There are 16 residues in the CDR3. The V and J ends lost 2 bases and 7 bases respectively, with 15 bases between them. CDR1 MRHNA and CDR2 SNTAGT come from the germline V gene. In nucleotides, the CDR3 is TGTGCCAGCAGTGACGGTGTGACAGGCCGAAATTCACCCCTCCACTTT. Its translation: CASSDGVTGRNSPLHF.

The chain has TRBV29-1 and TRBJ1-1, with D maybe TRBD1 (6 bases). The V end lost 6 bases, the J end lost 4 bases, and 18 bases lay between the germline ends. CDR3 length: 14 amino acids. CDR1 and CDR2 (germline): SQVTM, ANQGSEA. The CDR3 reads CSVPLGALATEAFF. The CDR3 nucleotides read TGCAGCGTCCCCCTGGGGGCCTTGGCCACTGAAGCTTTCTTT. The whole variable domain, filled in from reference TRBV29-1 and TRBJ1-1, reads SAVISQKPSRDICQRGTSLTIQCQVDSQVTMMFWYRQQPGQSLTLIATANQGSEATYESGFVIDKFPISRPNLTFSTLTVSNMSPEDSSIYLCSVPLGALATEAFFGQGTRLTVV.

The V and J genes are TRBV5-4 and TRBJ2-7, with TRBD2 as a possible D gene (6 bases). Germline values: CDR1 SGHNT, CDR2 YYREEE (reference sequence). V was shortened by 3 bases and J by 7 bases, with 17 bases between the two germline ends. CDR3 length equals 14 residues. The DNA for the CDR3 is TGTGCCAGCAGCTACGGCGGCGGGGCTCGGGAGCAGTACTTC. Its protein product is CASSYGGGAREQYF.